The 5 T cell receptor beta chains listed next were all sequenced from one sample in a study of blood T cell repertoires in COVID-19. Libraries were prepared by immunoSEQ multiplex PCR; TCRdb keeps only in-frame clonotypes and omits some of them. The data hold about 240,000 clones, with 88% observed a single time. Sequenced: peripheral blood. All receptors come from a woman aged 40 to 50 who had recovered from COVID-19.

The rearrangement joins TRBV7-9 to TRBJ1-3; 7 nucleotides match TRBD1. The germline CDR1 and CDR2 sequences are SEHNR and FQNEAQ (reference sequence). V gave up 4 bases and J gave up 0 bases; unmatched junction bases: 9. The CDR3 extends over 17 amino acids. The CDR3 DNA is TGTGCCAGCAGCTCAATAAGACAGGGCCTCTCTGGAAACACCATATATTTT. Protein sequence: CASSSIRQGLSGNTIYF.

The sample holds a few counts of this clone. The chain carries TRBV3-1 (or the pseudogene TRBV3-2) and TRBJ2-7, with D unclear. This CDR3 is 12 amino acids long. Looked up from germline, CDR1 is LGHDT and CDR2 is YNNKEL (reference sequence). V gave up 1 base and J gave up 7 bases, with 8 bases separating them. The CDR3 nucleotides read TGTGCCAGCAGCCAAGGGGCCTGGGAGCAGTACTTC. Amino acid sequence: CASSQGAWEQYF.

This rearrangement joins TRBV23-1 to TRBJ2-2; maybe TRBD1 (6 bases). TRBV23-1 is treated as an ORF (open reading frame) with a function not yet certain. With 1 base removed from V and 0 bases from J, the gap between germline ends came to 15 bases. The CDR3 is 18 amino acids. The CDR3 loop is CASSQLSQGPSNTGELFF. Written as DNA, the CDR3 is TGCGCCAGCAGTCAATTGTCCCAGGGGCCTTCGAACACCGGGGAGCTGTTTTTT.

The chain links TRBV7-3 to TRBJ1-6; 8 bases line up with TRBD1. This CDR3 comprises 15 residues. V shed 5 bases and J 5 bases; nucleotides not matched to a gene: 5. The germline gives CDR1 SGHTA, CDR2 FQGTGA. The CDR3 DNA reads TGTGCCAGCAGCCCCGGACAGGGAAATAATTCACCCCTCCACTTT. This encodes CASSPGQGNNSPLHF.

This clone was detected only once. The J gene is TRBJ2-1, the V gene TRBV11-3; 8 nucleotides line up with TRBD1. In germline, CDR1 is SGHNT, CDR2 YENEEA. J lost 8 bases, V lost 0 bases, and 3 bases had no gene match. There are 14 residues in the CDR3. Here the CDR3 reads CASSLEWDRHEQFF. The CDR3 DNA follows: TGTGCCAGCAGCTTAGAATGGGACAGGCATGAGCAGTTCTTC.